Sequencing of this TCR beta chain was carried out in a study of response to subunit inactivated influenza vaccine. Overall study results and limits: The authors put forward the suggestion that each seasonal influenza vaccination may bring in only a limited number of new T cells.

The sample holds one count of this clonotype. Its antigen is not identified. One entry per CDR3 protein results from TCRdb running MiXCR on the RT-PCR reads. The sample lists 450,000 to 700,000 distinct CDR3 sequences, 14% occurring once. V trimming: 0 bases; J trimming: 3 bases; junction bases outside the gene matches: 2. Germline CDR1 DFQATT, CDR2 SNEGSKA (reference sequence). This CDR3 spans 15 amino acids. Here the sequenced sample was PBMCs from blood, taken 11 to 12 days after vaccination. This chain uses TRBV20-1 with TRBJ1-2, with 12 bases aligning to TRBD1. The origin of this receptor is a man aged 45-65 years who received an inactivated influenza vaccine. In nucleotides, the CDR3 is TGCAGTGCTAGAGATGGGACAGGGGGCGACTATGGCTACACCTTC. Its translation is CSARDGTGGDYGYTF.